These T cell receptor beta chains were read from a single sample in a study of blood T cell repertoires in COVID-19. The table came from immunoSEQ multiplex PCR; TCRdb's copy has only in-frame clones and leaves some out. Of about 110,000 clones listed, around 89% were seen once; the top ten hold approximately 3.4%. The sample taken for sequencing was peripheral blood. The receptors here all came from a woman aged 45-59 years with acute or convalescent COVID-19. Both conserved end residues are part of each CDR3. D genes are given only for firm matches. Clone size is given for some rows only: seen once, a few or many times, or a class if the clone is expanded.

D	J	V	size	length	CDR3	DNA
TRBD2	TRBJ2-5	TRBV4-2	.	17	CASSPRTSGRAVETQYF	TGTGCCAGCAGCCCAAGGACTAGCGGGAGGGCCGTGGAGACCCAGTACTTC
TRBD1	TRBJ1-2	TRBV6-5	.	14	CASSRQGAYYGYTF	TGTGCCAGCAGCCGACAGGGCGCGTACTATGGCTACACCTTC
.	TRBJ2-1	TRBV3-1/TRBV3-2	few	13	CASSQGRDNEQFF	TGTGCCAGCAGCCAAGGACGGGACAATGAGCAGTTCTTC
.	TRBJ2-3	TRBV6-6	.	13	CASNRISTDTQYF	TGTGCCAGCAACAGGATTAGCACAGATACGCAGTATTTT
TRBD1	TRBJ2-7	TRBV7-9	.	15	CASSLGGQGAYEQYF	TGTGCCAGCAGCTTAGGGGGACAGGGGGCCTACGAGCAGTACTTC
.	TRBJ1-6	TRBV18	.	13	CASIEDRGSPLHF	TGTGCCAGCATCGAGGATCGCGGTTCACCCCTCCACTTT
TRBD2	TRBJ2-7	TRBV7-9	.	16	CASSPGTSGPPYEQYF	TGTGCCAGCAGCCCAGGGACTAGCGGGCCTCCCTACGAGCAGTACTTC
.	TRBJ2-7	TRBV5-5	few	16	CASSLATGSTSYEQYF	TGTGCCAGCAGCTTGGCGACCGGGAGCACGTCCTACGAGCAGTACTTC
TRBD2	TRBJ2-3	TRBV5-1	.	16	CASSLGLATYTDTQYF	TGCGCCAGCAGCCTGGGACTAGCGACATACACAGATACGCAGTATTTT
TRBD1	TRBJ2-3	TRBV18	.	13	CASSLRGSDTQYF	TGTGCCAGCTCACTCAGGGGGTCAGATACGCAGTATTTT
.	TRBJ2-1	TRBV19	.	16	CASSPRRAGDWDEQFF	TGTGCCAGTAGTCCAAGGCGGGCGGGCGACTGGGATGAGCAGTTCTTC
.	TRBJ2-7	TRBV4-2	few	13	CASSQVGKGEQYF	TGTGCCAGCAGCCAAGTCGGGAAGGGCGAGCAGTACTTC
.	TRBJ1-5	TRBV3-1/TRBV3-2	.	12	CASGEYGQPQHF	TGTGCCAGCGGGGAGTACGGGCAGCCCCAGCATTTT
TRBD2	TRBJ2-2	TRBV19	.	19	CASTVPRGTSGGNTGELFF	TGTGCCAGTACCGTGCCTCGCGGGACTAGCGGGGGGAACACCGGGGAGCTGTTTTTT
TRBD2	TRBJ2-3	TRBV6-2/TRBV6-3	.	17	CASSTSGRAASTDTQYF	TGTGCCAGCAGTACTAGCGGGAGGGCGGCGAGCACAGATACGCAGTATTTT
TRBD2	TRBJ2-3	TRBV28	.	15	CASSFQAGATDTQYF	TGTGCCAGCAGTTTTCAAGCGGGAGCCACAGATACGCAGTATTTT
.	TRBJ2-1	TRBV7-9	.	16	CASSLVNLVVGNEQFF	TGTGCCAGCAGCTTAGTGAATTTGGTGGTCGGGAATGAGCAGTTCTTC
TRBD2	TRBJ2-3	TRBV7-2	.	16	CASSLGAGGTTDTQYF	TGTGCCAGCAGCTTAGGAGCGGGAGGGACCACAGATACGCAGTATTTT
.	TRBJ2-3	TRBV5-1	.	13	CASSLPSTDTQYF	TGCGCCAGCAGCCTACCTAGCACAGATACGCAGTATTTT
.	TRBJ2-7	TRBV27	.	17	CASSLNGPAGSSYEQYF	TGTGCCAGCAGTTTAAATGGCCCTGCGGGATCCTCCTACGAGCAGTACTTC
TRBD2	TRBJ2-1	TRBV5-1	.	15	CASSPGTSIGNEQFF	TGCGCCAGCAGCCCCGGGACTAGTATCGGAAATGAGCAGTTCTTC
.	TRBJ2-3	TRBV2	.	12	CASSADSGAQYF	TGTGCCAGCAGCGCGGACTCTGGGGCGCAGTATTTT
.	TRBJ1-4	TRBV2	.	14	CASTLLATNEKLFF	TGTGCCAGCACCCTTCTTGCAACTAATGAAAAACTGTTTTTT
.	TRBJ1-1	TRBV12-3/TRBV12-4	once	12	CASSSPRFEAFF	TGTGCCAGCAGTTCTCCCCGGTTTGAAGCTTTCTTT
.	TRBJ2-5	TRBV11-2	.	16	CASSLGGSGVRETQYF	TGTGCCAGCAGCTTAGGTGGGAGTGGTGTAAGGGAGACCCAGTACTTC
TRBD1	TRBJ1-2	TRBV14	.	17	CASSPHGTGGARYGYTF	TGTGCCAGCAGCCCACACGGGACAGGGGGCGCGCGATATGGCTACACCTTC
TRBD2	TRBJ2-7	TRBV19	.	13	CASSFSGRNEQYF	TGTGCCAGTAGCTTTAGCGGGAGGAACGAGCAGTACTTC
TRBD1	TRBJ2-2	TRBV28	few	16	CASSFSGQGGTGELFF	TGTGCCAGCAGTTTCAGCGGACAGGGTGGCACCGGGGAGCTGTTTTTT
.	TRBJ1-3	TRBV19	.	16	CASSETGIFTGNTIYF	TGTGCCAGTAGCGAGACAGGAATCTTTACTGGAAACACCATATATTTT
TRBD1	TRBJ1-2	TRBV5-4	.	17	CASSPTDWTGVNYGYTF	TGTGCCAGCAGCCCGACAGACTGGACAGGGGTAAACTATGGCTACACCTTC
TRBD2	TRBJ2-2	TRBV4-2	.	17	CASSQERTSGRAGELFF	TGTGCCAGCAGCCAAGAGAGGACTAGCGGGAGGGCCGGGGAGCTGTTTTTT
.	TRBJ1-6	TRBV2	.	13	CASSVGAGSPLHF	TGTGCCAGCAGTGTTGGGGCAGGGTCACCCCTCCACTTT
TRBD2	TRBJ2-1	TRBV15	few	18	CATSRGANIAGAYNEQFF	TGTGCCACCAGCAGAGGGGCGAATATAGCGGGAGCCTACAATGAGCAGTTCTTC
TRBD1	TRBJ2-1	TRBV5-1	.	15	CASSLGQGQGNEQFF	TGCGCCAGCAGCTTGGGGCAGGGACAGGGCAATGAGCAGTTCTTC
.	TRBJ1-5	TRBV19	.	13	CASRDTFNQPQHF	TGTGCCAGTAGGGACACCTTCAATCAGCCCCAGCATTTT
TRBD2	TRBJ2-7	TRBV5-8	.	14	CASRRTGGPYEQYF	TGTGCCAGCAGGAGGACGGGAGGTCCCTACGAGCAGTACTTC
.	TRBJ2-7	TRBV5-4	.	15	CASSLGDSLRYEQYF	TGTGCCAGCAGCTTGGGAGACTCCCTGCGCTACGAGCAGTACTTC
.	TRBJ1-5	TRBV19	.	16	CASTWQGPNSNQPQHF	TGTGCCAGTACTTGGCAGGGGCCTAATAGCAATCAGCCCCAGCATTTT
.	TRBJ2-5	TRBV7-2	.	11	CASSAKETQYF	TGTGCCAGCAGCGCTAAGGAGACCCAGTACTTC